This T cell receptor (beta chain) comes out of a study of OX40 agonist ivuxolimab in advanced cancers. The study in broad terms: The costimulatory receptor OX40 (CD134) was targeted by ivuxolimab, a fully human IgG2 agonistic monoclonal antibody. Prior anti-PD-1, anti-PD-L1 or anti-CTLA-4 therapy was permitted, and checkpoint inhibitors had been received by under 50% of dose-escalation patients. The monotherapy dose-escalation portion (N ≈ 57 patients) of the phase I ivuxolimab trial is reported in the paper. The point of sequencing TCRbeta in the periphery was to test whether ivuxolimab changed TCR sequence diversity and drove clonal T-cell expansion. Intravenous ivuxolimab was administered to patients every 2 weeks at six dose levels: 0.01, 0.1, 0.3, 1.5, 3 and 10 mg/kg. Of the 50 or so patients in dose escalation, some 19 had hepatocellular carcinoma, about 15 had melanoma, 9 had renal cell carcinoma and 9 had head and neck cancer. Partial responses were achieved by three dose-escalation patients, of whom one had hepatocellular carcinoma and two had cutaneous melanoma. The dose-escalation cohort was about 86% male with a mean age of about 60 years, ranging from roughly 20 to 85. Paper-wide results and their limitations: At doses of 0.1 to 3.0 mg/kg, clonal expansion of both CD4+ and CD8+ blood T cells was observed from baseline to week 6. Low levels of normalized T-cell clonal expansion were also shown by some nonresponding patients. In the 0.1-3.0 mg/kg groups, partial responders had among the lowest normalized peripheral clonal expansion, particularly in CD8+ T cells. After ivuxolimab, expanded clones were on average more numerous among CD8+ T cells than among CD4+ T cells. The antigen specificity of the peripheral T cells that underwent clonal expansion was not determined.

Genomic DNA was isolated from the sorted cells so that the TCRbeta CDR3 region could be sequenced. TCRbeta CDR3 regions were sequenced using the immunoSEQ Assay. TCRdb mirrors the immuneACCESS table, restricted to in-frame sequences. Some clones are absent from its copies; in checked studies, under half trace to an unresolved V gene, and the reason for the others is unknown. This sample holds tens of thousands of clones; approximately 87% were observed only once. Under 2% of the sample belongs to the ten largest clones. Patients with autoimmune disease history or receiving systemic immunosuppression were excluded from the trial. Peripheral blood for TCR sequencing was collected from all dose cohorts at baseline, on cycle 4 day 1, and on cycle 7 day 1. Samples were obtained from an open-label, multicenter, first-in-human phase I dose-escalation trial of ivuxolimab. Adults with locally advanced or metastatic head and neck squamous cell, hepatocellular, melanoma or renal cell carcinoma were enrolled in the trial. Before TCR sequencing, CD4+ and CD8+ T cells were separately sorted from peripheral blood.

V lost 3 bases and J lost 4 bases; the stretch between them is 19 bases long. CDR3 length: 16 amino acids, cysteine to phenylalanine. This entry keeps only the CDR3 DNA: 48 bases, framed from base 1. In the germline V gene (reference sequence), CDR1 corresponds to SGHNT and CDR2 to YYREEE. With regard to this clone: What antigen it recognizes has not been identified. Qualities for individual bases were not recorded, and no much larger clone is one base off.

This sequence originates from an adult with an advanced solid tumor such as melanoma, head and neck, liver or kidney cancer. The V gene is TRBV5-4 and the J gene is TRBJ2-5, with no reliable assignment of the D segment. Sequenced here: CD4+ or CD8+ T cells sorted from blood, sampled in a trial of the OX40 agonist ivuxolimab. The CDR3 sequence is CASSSPKTGVRETQYF. The DNA reads as follows: TGTGCCAGCAGCTCCCCCAAGACTGGGGTGAGAGAGACCCAGTACTTC.